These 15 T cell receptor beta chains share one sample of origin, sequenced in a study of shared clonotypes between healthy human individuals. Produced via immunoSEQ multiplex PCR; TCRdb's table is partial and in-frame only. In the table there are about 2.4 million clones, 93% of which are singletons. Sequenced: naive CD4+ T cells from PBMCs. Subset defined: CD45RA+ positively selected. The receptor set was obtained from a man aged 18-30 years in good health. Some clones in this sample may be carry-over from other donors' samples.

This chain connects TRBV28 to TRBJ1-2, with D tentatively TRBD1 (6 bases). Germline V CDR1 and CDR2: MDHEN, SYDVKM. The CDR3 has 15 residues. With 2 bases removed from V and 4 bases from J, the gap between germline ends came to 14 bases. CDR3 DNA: TGTGCCAGCAGTTTAGGACAGACTGGGGTCTATGGCTACACCTTC. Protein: CASSLGQTGVYGYTF.

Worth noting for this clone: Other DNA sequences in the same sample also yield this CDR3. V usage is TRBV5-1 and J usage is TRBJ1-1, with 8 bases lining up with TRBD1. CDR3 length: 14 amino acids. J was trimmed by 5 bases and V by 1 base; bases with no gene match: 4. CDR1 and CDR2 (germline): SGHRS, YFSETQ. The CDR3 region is CASSLTGGRTEAFF. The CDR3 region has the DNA TGCGCCAGCAGCTTGACAGGGGGGAGGACTGAAGCTTTCTTT.

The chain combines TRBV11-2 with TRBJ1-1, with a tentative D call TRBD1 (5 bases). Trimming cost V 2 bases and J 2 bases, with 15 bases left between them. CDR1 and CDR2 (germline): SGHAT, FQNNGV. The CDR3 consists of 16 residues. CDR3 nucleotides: TGTGCCAGCAGCTTAACCGGGACTAGGGGAAACACTGAAGCTTTCTTT. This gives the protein CASSLTGTRGNTEAFF.

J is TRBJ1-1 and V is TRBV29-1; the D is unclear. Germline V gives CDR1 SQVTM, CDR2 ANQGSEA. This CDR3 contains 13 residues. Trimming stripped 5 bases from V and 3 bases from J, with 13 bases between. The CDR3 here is CSVRYGSDTEAFF. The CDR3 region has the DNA TGCAGCGTTCGATACGGTTCGGACACTGAAGCTTTCTTT.

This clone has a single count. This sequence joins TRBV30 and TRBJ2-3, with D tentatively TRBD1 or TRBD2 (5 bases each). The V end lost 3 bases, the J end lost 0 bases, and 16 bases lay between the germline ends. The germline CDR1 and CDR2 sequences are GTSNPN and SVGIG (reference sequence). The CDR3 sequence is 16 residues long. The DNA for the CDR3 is TGTGCCTGGAGGCTGGGACGGTTTCAAAGCACAGATACGCAGTATTTT. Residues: CAWRLGRFQSTDTQYF.

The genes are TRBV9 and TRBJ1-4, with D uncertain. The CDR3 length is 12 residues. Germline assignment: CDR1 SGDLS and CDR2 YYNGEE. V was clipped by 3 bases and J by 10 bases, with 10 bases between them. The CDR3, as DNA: TGTGCCAGCAGCGAGAATGAGGGAAAACTGTTTTTT. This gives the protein CASSENEGKLFF.

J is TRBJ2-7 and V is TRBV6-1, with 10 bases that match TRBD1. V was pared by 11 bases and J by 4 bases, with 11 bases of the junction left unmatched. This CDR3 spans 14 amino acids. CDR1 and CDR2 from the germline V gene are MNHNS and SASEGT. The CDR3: CAGRQGARGYEQYF. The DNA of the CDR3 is TGTGCCGGAAGACAGGGGGCGCGTGGTTACGAGCAGTACTTC.

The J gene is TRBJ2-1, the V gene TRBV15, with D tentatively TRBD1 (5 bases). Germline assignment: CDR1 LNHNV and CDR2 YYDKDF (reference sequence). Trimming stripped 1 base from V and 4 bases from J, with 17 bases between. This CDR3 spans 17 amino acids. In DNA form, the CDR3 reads TGTGCCACCAGCAGAGGACCCACGGGCGCAGGGTACAATGAGCAGTTCTTC. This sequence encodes CATSRGPTGAGYNEQFF.

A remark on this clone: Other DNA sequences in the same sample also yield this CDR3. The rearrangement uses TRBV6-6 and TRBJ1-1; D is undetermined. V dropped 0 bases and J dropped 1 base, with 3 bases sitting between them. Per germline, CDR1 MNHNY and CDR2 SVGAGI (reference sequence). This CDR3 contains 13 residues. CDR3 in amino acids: CASSYSENTEAFF. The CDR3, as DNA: TGTGCCAGCAGTTACTCTGAGAACACTGAAGCTTTCTTT.

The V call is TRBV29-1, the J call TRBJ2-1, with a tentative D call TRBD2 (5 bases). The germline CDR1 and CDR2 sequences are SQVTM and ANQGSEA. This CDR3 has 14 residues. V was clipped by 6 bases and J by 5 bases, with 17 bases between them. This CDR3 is CSVPSTSWDNEQFF. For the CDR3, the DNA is TGCAGCGTCCCGTCTACTAGTTGGGACAATGAGCAGTTCTTC.

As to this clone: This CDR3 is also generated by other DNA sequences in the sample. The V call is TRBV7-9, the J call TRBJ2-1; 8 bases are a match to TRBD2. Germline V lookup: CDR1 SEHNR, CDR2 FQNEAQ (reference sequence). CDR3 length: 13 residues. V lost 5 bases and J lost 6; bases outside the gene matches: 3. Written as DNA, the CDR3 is TGTGCCAGCAGCCTGAGCGGGAGCAATGAGCAGTTCTTC. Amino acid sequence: CASSLSGSNEQFF.

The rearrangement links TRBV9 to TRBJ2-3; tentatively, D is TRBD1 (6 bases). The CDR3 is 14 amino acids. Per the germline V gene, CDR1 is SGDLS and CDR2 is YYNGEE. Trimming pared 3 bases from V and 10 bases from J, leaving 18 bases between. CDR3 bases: TGTGCCAGCAGCGCCCGAATTCGACAGGACGCGCAGTATTTT. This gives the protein CASSARIRQDAQYF. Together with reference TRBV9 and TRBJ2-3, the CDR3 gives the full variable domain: DSGVTQTPKHLITATGQRVTLRCSPRSGDLSVYWYQQSLDQGLQFLIQYYNGEERAKGNILERFSAQQFPDLHSELNLSSLELGDSALYFCASSARIRQDAQYFGPGTRLTVL.

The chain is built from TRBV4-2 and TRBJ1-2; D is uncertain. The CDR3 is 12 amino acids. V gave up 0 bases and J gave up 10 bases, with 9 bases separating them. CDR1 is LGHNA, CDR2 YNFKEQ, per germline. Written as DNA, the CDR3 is TGTGCCAGCAGCCAAGAAAGGCGCGACTACACCTTC. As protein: CASSQERRDYTF.

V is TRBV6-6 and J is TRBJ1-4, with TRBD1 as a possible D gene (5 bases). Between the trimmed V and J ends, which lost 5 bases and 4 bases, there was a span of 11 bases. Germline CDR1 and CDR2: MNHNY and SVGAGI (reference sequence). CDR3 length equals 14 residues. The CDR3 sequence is CASSRGSFNEKLFF. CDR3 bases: TGTGCCAGCAGTCGGGGGAGCTTTAATGAAAAACTGTTTTTT.

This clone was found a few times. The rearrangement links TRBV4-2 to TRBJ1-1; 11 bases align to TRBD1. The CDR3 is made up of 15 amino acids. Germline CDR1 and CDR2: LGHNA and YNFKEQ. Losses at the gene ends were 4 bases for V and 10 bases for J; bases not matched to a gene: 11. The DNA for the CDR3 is TGTGCCAGCAGCCCCCGGGACAGGGGGGAAGGAGTAGCTTTCTTT. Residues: CASSPRDRGEGVAFF.